The present TCR beta chain was sequenced within a study of control samples from healthy donors and cancer patients (dated by TCRdb to about 2020). A note on this clone: Its antigen has not been determined. Base qualities are missing; no much larger clone stands one base away.

Receptor amplification or capture employed the immunoSEQ multiplex PCR assay. Sourced from immuneACCESS, this table was stored by TCRdb with only in-frame sequences that have V and J called. A share of the clones is absent; for the studies checked, an unresolved V gene accounts for under half, and the remainder has no known explanation. The sample table shows over 30,000 clones, and roughly nine tenths are seen once. The top ten clonotypes cover less than 2% of the sample. V loses 1 base at its end and J loses 6 bases; junction bases beyond the gene matches: 0. As encoded in the germline V gene (reference sequence), CDR1 is LGHDT while CDR2 is YNNKEL. Counted from cysteine to phenylalanine, this CDR3 has 15 amino acids. Here the CDR3 DNA is all that survives: 45 bases in frame from base 1.

Sequencing used PBMCs. The clonotype originates from a woman aged 40-49 years with lung cancer. The V and J genes are TRBV3-1 (or the pseudogene TRBV3-2) and TRBJ2-2; 12 bases in the junction line up with TRBD2. The sequence in DNA is TGTGCCAGCAGCCAAGCTAGCGGGGGGGCCGGGGAGCTGTTTTTT. Its product reads: CASSQASGGAGELFF.